This TCR beta chain was captured by sequencing in a study of blood T cell repertoires in COVID-19. Background on the study: Sites across the United States, Italy and Spain contributed samples from acute and convalescent COVID-19. From T cells, B-cell-depleted T cells, or PBMCs came the material, which was cDNA or gDNA.

The protocol was immunoSEQ multiplex PCR, while the TCRdb copy is restricted to in-frame clones and leaves out a portion. Among 150,000 to 200,000 clones, around nine tenths were seen once, and the ten largest hold approximately 3.5%. This clone was picked up one time. Germline-derived CDR1 and CDR2 are LGHNA and YNFKEQ. The CDR3 extends over 15 amino acids. The V end was cut by 4 bases, the J end by 7 bases, with 16 bases between. The chain is built from TRBV4-2 and TRBJ1-4, with a possible D match to TRBD1 (5 bases). The TCR was taken from a man in his 70s with acute or convalescent COVID-19. Material for sequencing was peripheral blood. The CDR3 sequence is CASSRGTLGSEKLFF. As DNA, the CDR3 is TGTGCCAGCAGCCGAGGGACTTTAGGTAGTGAAAAACTGTTTTTT.